This T cell receptor beta chain was captured by sequencing in a study of cytomegalovirus exposure and HLA in healthy donors. The PCR ran on 60 Vbeta and 13 Jbeta primers. Produced via immunoSEQ multiplex PCR; TCRdb's table is partial and in-frame only. The sample holds 100,000 or so clones, 60% to 85% seen once. Trimming took 2 bases from V and 7 from J; bases not matched to a gene: 12. The CDR3 has 16 residues. CDR1 and CDR2 (germline): SEHNR, FQNEAQ (reference sequence). The sequencing input was PBMCs. The chain recombines TRBV7-9 with TRBJ2-5; 8 nucleotides align to TRBD1. The origin of this receptor is a man aged 25-45 years in good health and CMV-seropositive. The CDR3: CASSLSTGTGGGTQYF. CDR3 nucleotides: TGTGCCAGCAGCTTATCCACCGGGACAGGAGGGGGGACCCAGTACTTC.